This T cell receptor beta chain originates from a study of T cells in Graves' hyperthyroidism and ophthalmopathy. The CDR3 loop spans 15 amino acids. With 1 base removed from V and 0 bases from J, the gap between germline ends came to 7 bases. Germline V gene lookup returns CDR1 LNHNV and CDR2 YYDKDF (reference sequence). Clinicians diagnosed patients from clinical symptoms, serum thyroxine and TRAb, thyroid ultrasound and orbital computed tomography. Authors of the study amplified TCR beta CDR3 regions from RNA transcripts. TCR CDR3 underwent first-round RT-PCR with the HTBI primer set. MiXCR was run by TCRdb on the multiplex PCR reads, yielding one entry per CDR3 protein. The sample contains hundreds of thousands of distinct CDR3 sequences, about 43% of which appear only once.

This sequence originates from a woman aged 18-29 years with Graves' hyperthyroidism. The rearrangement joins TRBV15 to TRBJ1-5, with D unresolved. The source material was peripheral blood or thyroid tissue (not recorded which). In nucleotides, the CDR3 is TGTGCCACCAGCAGAGGAGGAGATAGCAATCAGCCCCAGCATTTT. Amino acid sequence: CATSRGGDSNQPQHF.